The 25 T cell receptor beta chains presented below share a single source sample, sequenced in a study of radiotherapy plus CTLA-4 blockade in lung cancer. The protocol was immunoSEQ multiplex PCR, while the TCRdb copy is restricted to in-frame clones and leaves out a portion. The table shows 60,000 to 85,000 clones, with more than 75% occurring only once. The starting material was peripheral blood, obtained from a patient treated with radiotherapy plus ipilimumab. These receptors came from a human donor with non-small cell lung cancer who had stable disease on radiotherapy plus ipilimumab.

The chain is built from TRBV28 and TRBJ1-2; 10 bases align to TRBD1. Looked up from germline, CDR1 is MDHEN and CDR2 is SYDVKM. CDR3 length equals 14 residues. J gave up 4 bases and V 2 bases, and 1 base lay outside the gene matches. CDR3: CASSLRQGAYGYTF. As DNA, the CDR3 is TGTGCCAGCAGTTTACGACAGGGGGCCTATGGCTACACCTTC.

The V and J genes are TRBV7-9 and TRBJ1-2; possible D gene TRBD1, 5 bases. V lost 1 base and J 4 bases, leaving 10 bases between the germline ends. The CDR3 sequence is 14 residues long. The germline gives CDR1 SEHNR, CDR2 FQNEAQ (reference sequence). CDR3 in amino acids: CASSLVGGIYGYTF. CDR3 DNA: TGTGCCAGCAGCTTAGTTGGGGGGATCTATGGCTACACCTTC.

As DNA, the CDR3 is TGTGCCACCAGCAGATCAGGGGACCTTCTTGGAGATACGCAGTATTTT. This gives the protein CATSRSGDLLGDTQYF. This sequence joins TRBV15 and TRBJ2-3; TRBD1 is a possible D gene (6 bases). This CDR3 region has 16 residues. The germline V gene has CDR1 LNHNV and CDR2 YYDKDF (reference sequence). Trimming took 2 bases from V and 5 from J, leaving 17 bases between them.

The V and J genes are TRBV28 and TRBJ2-1; TRBD1 agrees at 10 bases. The CDR3 consists of 17 residues. The V gene's germline CDR1 is MDHEN and CDR2 SYDVKM. V shed 4 bases and J 2 bases; nucleotides not matched to a gene: 8. CDR3 sequence (DNA): TGTGCCAGCAGTTCCCCCACCGGGACAGGGGCCTACAATGAGCAGTTCTTC. This sequence encodes CASSSPTGTGAYNEQFF.

The chain uses TRBV2 and TRBJ2-5, with D possibly being TRBD2 (6 bases). The V and J ends lost 9 bases and 5 bases respectively, with 19 bases between them. Looked up from germline, CDR1 is SNHLY and CDR2 is FYNNEI. The length of the CDR3 is 14 residues. The CDR3 region has the DNA TGTGCCAGTGTGCTAGGAGGGGCGCAGGAGACCCAGTACTTC. The encoded protein is CASVLGGAQETQYF.

This sequence joins TRBV18 and TRBJ1-3; a weak D match, TRBD1 (5 bases). From germline, CDR1 is KGHSH and CDR2 LQKENI. The length of the CDR3 is 15 residues. V shed 5 bases and J shed 3 bases, with 14 bases lying between them. CDR3 protein: CASSSSGGLGNTIYF. CDR3 DNA: TGTGCCAGCTCATCCAGTGGGGGTCTTGGAAACACCATATATTTT.

As DNA, the CDR3 is TGCGCCAGCAGCTCCAGGACAGGGGGCGCCTTAGCTGAAGCTTTCTTT. Translation gives CASSSRTGGALAEAFF. J is TRBJ1-1 and V is TRBV5-1; 11 nucleotides match TRBD1. The CDR3 is 16 residues long. Germline V lookup: CDR1 SGHRS, CDR2 YFSETQ. With 3 bases clipped from V and 6 bases from J, the junction kept 10 bases outside the gene matches. Complete variable domain (other parts from reference TRBV5-1 and TRBJ1-1): KAGVTQTPRYLIKTRGQQVTLSCSPISGHRSVSWYQQTPGQGLQFLFEYFSETQRNKGNFPGRFSGRQFSNSRSEMNVSTLELGDSALYLCASSSRTGGALAEAFFGQGTRLTVV.

The CDR3 protein is CASSLSSRALTGSGNTIYF. The CDR3, as DNA: TGTGCCAGCAGTTTATCGTCCAGGGCGCTAACGGGATCGGGAAACACCATATATTTT. This chain connects TRBV27 to TRBJ1-3; TRBD1 is a possible D gene (5 bases). Per the germline V gene, CDR1 is MNHEY and CDR2 is SMNVEV (reference sequence). Trimming removed 0 bases at V and 4 bases at J, with 22 bases between. The CDR3 contains 19 residues.

The V call is TRBV13, the J call TRBJ1-6; D gene unclear. Trimming shortened V by 0 bases and J by 9 bases, and 9 bases separated the two germline ends. This CDR3 spans 14 amino acids. CDR1 and CDR2 (germline): PRHDT, FYEKMQ (reference sequence). CDR3 nucleotides: TGTGCCAGCAGCTTAGGTCGGCGTGGTTCACCCCTCCACTTT. Translation: CASSLGRRGSPLHF.

V is TRBV28 and J is TRBJ1-4; weak D call: TRBD1 (5 bases). The ends were cut back, 6 bases at V and 7 bases at J, with 9 bases in the middle. This CDR3 spans 12 amino acids. Germline assignment: CDR1 MDHEN and CDR2 SYDVKM. Written as DNA, the CDR3 is TGTGCCAGCAGGCCCGGGGGTGAAAAACTGTTTTTT. It encodes CASRPGGEKLFF.

The J gene is TRBJ2-3, the V gene TRBV28, with D possibly TRBD1 on 5 matching bases. Looked up from germline, CDR1 is MDHEN and CDR2 is SYDVKM. V shed 4 bases and J shed 8 bases, with 16 bases lying between them. The CDR3 runs to 14 residues. The CDR3 here is CASSSEFDSLTQYF. CDR3 nucleotide sequence: TGTGCCAGCAGTTCCGAATTCGACAGCCTTACGCAGTATTTT.

As DNA, the CDR3 is TGCAGCGTTGAAGACAGGGGTAACTATGGCTACACCTTC. Its translation is CSVEDRGNYGYTF. This chain joins TRBV29-1 and TRBJ1-2; weak D call: TRBD1 (6 bases). Trimming took off 0 bases at V and 1 base at J, with 6 bases between the two ends. The germline gives CDR1 SQVTM, CDR2 ANQGSEA. The CDR3 totals 13 residues.

The V and J genes are TRBV5-1 and TRBJ2-6; D may be TRBD2 (5 bases). Trimming took off 1 base at V and 0 bases at J, with 11 bases between the two ends. Germline loops: CDR1 SGHRS, CDR2 YFSETQ. The CDR3 totals 17 residues. The CDR3 here is CASSLFPDSSGANVLTF. CDR3 sequence (DNA): TGCGCCAGCAGCTTGTTCCCGGACTCCTCTGGGGCCAACGTCCTGACTTTC.

The chain uses TRBV7-2 and TRBJ1-5; D unclear. V lost 2 bases and J lost 0, with 2 bases in between. Germline-derived CDR1 and CDR2 are SGHTA and FQGNSA. The CDR3 consists of 13 residues. As DNA, the CDR3 is TGTGCCAGCAGCTTACGTAGCAATCAGCCCCAGCATTTT. Protein: CASSLRSNQPQHF. Based on the CDR3 plus reference TRBV7-2 and TRBJ1-5, the full variable domain is GAGVSQSPSNKVTEKGKDVELRCDPISGHTALYWYRQSLGQGLEFLIYFQGNSAPDKSGLPSDRFSAERTGGSVSTLTIQRTQQEDSAVYLCASSLRSNQPQHFGDGTRLSIL.

The V gene is TRBV14, the J gene TRBJ2-2; D possibly matches TRBD1 or TRBD2 (5 bases each). This CDR3 region has 16 residues. V lost 4 bases and J 0 bases, leaving 12 bases between the germline ends. The germline CDR1 and CDR2 sequences are SGHDN and FVKESK. CDR3 sequence reads: CASSPWGNPNTGELFF. The CDR3 DNA sequence: TGTGCCAGCAGCCCGTGGGGGAACCCGAACACCGGGGAGCTGTTTTTT.

V is TRBV11-1 and J is TRBJ2-7, with 10 bases matching TRBD1. After removal of 0 bases from V and 5 bases from J, the junction contained 7 bases not matched to a gene. Germline values: CDR1 SGHAT, CDR2 FQDESV (reference sequence). There are 16 residues in the CDR3. This chain's CDR3 is CASSLAMDRGVHEQYF. CDR3 nucleotides: TGTGCCAGCAGCTTAGCCATGGACAGGGGGGTCCACGAGCAGTACTTC.

V is TRBV29-1 and J is TRBJ1-3; D unresolved. In germline, CDR1 is SQVTM, CDR2 ANQGSEA. The ends were cut back, 6 bases at V and 0 bases at J, with 12 bases in the middle. The CDR3 is made up of 14 amino acids. The CDR3 DNA reads as TGCAGCGTCGATCCCGGGAGCTCTGGAAACACCATATATTTT. Its translation is CSVDPGSSGNTIYF.

The chain combines TRBV28 with TRBJ2-1; D is unclear. The CDR3 is made up of 11 amino acids. V lost 7 bases to trimming and J lost 9 bases, with 10 bases between them. Germline loops: CDR1 MDHEN, CDR2 SYDVKM. This CDR3 reads CASKGPAEQFF. For the CDR3, the DNA is TGTGCCAGCAAGGGTCCGGCTGAGCAGTTCTTC. The variable domain in full, with the rest retrieved from reference TRBV28 and TRBJ2-1, is DVKVTQSSRYLVKRTGEKVFLECVQDMDHENMFWYRQDPGLGLRLIYFSYDVKMKEKGDIPEGYSVSREKKERFSLILESASTNQTSMYLCASKGPAEQFFGPGTRLTVL.

The chain recombines TRBV19 with TRBJ2-7, with 12 nucleotides matching TRBD1. V gave up 4 bases and J gave up 4 bases; unmatched junction bases: 17. CDR3 size: 19 residues. CDR1 LNHDA and CDR2 SQIVND come from the germline V gene (reference sequence). CDR3 DNA sequence: TGTGCCAGTAGTACCCCCGGGACAGGGGGCGCGAATAAGGGGTACGAGCAGTACTTC. Its translation: CASSTPGTGGANKGYEQYF.

This sequence joins TRBV9 and TRBJ2-5; 8 bases line up with TRBD1. J was trimmed by 2 bases and V by 4 bases; bases with no gene match: 7. Germline lookup yields CDR1 SGDLS and CDR2 YYNGEE. The CDR3 spans 15 residues. CDR3 nucleotide sequence: TGTGCCAGCAGCCCTCGAGGACAGGGACAAGAGACCCAGTACTTC. Protein product: CASSPRGQGQETQYF.

The rearrangement joins TRBV28 to TRBJ1-5, with D perhaps TRBD1 (6 bases). The CDR3 has 15 residues. V was clipped by 1 base and J by 11 bases, with 18 bases between them. CDR1 and CDR2 (germline): MDHEN, SYDVKM. The chain's CDR3 is CASSLSVDRLQAQHF. DNA for the CDR3: TGTGCCAGCAGTTTATCAGTTGACAGGCTACAAGCCCAGCATTTT. Full variable domain (missing parts from reference TRBV28 and TRBJ1-5): DVKVTQSSRYLVKRTGEKVFLECVQDMDHENMFWYRQDPGLGLRLIYFSYDVKMKEKGDIPEGYSVSREKKERFSLILESASTNQTSMYLCASSLSVDRLQAQHFGDGTRLSIL.

The V gene is TRBV5-1, the J gene TRBJ1-1, with 8 nucleotides matching TRBD1. Germline CDR1 and CDR2: SGHRS and YFSETQ. The V and J ends lost 4 bases and 7 bases, in that order; junction bases with no gene match: 9. This CDR3 spans 14 amino acids. Written as DNA, the CDR3 is TGCGCCAGCAGCCCGGGACAGGAAGATATTGAAGCTTTCTTT. This sequence encodes CASSPGQEDIEAFF.

The chain links TRBV2 to TRBJ2-5; 9 bases fit TRBD2. With 0 bases clipped from V and 11 bases from J, the junction kept 10 bases outside the gene matches. This CDR3 region has 15 residues. Germline assignment: CDR1 SNHLY and CDR2 FYNNEI. CDR3 DNA sequence: TGTGCCAGCAGTGAAGCGCTTGCGGGAGGGGGGGTGCAGTACTTC. Protein sequence: CASSEALAGGGVQYF.

The chain uses TRBV28 and TRBJ1-2; D uncertain. The V end was cut by 8 bases, the J end by 7 bases, with 14 bases between. This CDR3 comprises 12 residues. Germline V CDR1 and CDR2: MDHEN, SYDVKM. CDR3 DNA: TGTGCCAGCTCGGTAGGGCTGGTTGGCTACACCTTC. Protein product: CASSVGLVGYTF.

This sequence joins TRBV29-1 and TRBJ1-1, with no clear D. The CDR3 extends over 12 amino acids. With 4 bases removed from V and 7 bases from J, the gap between germline ends came to 13 bases. Germline V gives CDR1 SQVTM, CDR2 ANQGSEA. CDR3 bases: TGCAGCGTTGTTCTCGGTCAGCTTGAAGCTTTCTTT. Its protein product is CSVVLGQLEAFF.